The clone carrying this T cell receptor (beta chain) turned up a few times. The data were taken from a study of early T cells in non-severe SARS-CoV-2 infection. The germline V gene has CDR1 LGHNA and CDR2 YNFKEQ. The ends were cut back, 0 bases at V and 1 base at J, with 7 bases in the middle. The CDR3 is made up of 15 amino acids. Unique molecular identifiers (one per individual cDNA molecule) were attached. TCRdb reprocessed the 5' RACE reads with MiXCR, giving one entry per CDR3 protein. The sample carries roughly 70,000 distinct CDR3 sequences, 20% recorded once. J is TRBJ1-5 and V is TRBV4-2; the D gene is possibly TRBD1 (5 bases). The TCR originated in an adult who was a healthcare worker with PCR-confirmed SARS-CoV-2 infection or an uninfected control (not recorded which). The sequenced sample was whole blood, obtained at baseline. The CDR3 protein is CASSQEGQSNQPQHF. CDR3 nucleotide sequence: TGTGCCAGCAGCCAAGAGGGGCAGAGCAATCAGCCCCAGCATTTT.